This TCR beta chain was captured in a study of blood T cell repertoires in COVID-19. Study-level background: COVID-19 samples collected from the United States, Italy and Spain covered acute and convalescent phases.

Authors' methods: The assay estimated nucleated cells by amplifying reference gene primers. The repertoire was sequenced with immunoSEQ multiplex PCR; TCRdb's copy has only in-frame clones and lacks some. For V, J and clone size, that table is used; D and trimming come from the DNA. The sample shows 300,000 or so clones, 75% to 90% of them seen only once. From germline, CDR1 is SGHDT and CDR2 YYEEEE. There are 17 residues in the CDR3. Trimming left V 4 bases short and J 2 bases short, with 22 bases between. This TCR was sampled from a woman under 40 with COVID-19, enrolled during active disease. Source material: peripheral blood. V and J are TRBV5-6 and TRBJ2-7, with D perhaps matching TRBD2 (5 bases). The CDR3 DNA sequence: TGTGCCAGCAGCCCCCTTATTGGAGGATACGGGGCCTACGAGCAGTACTTC. This sequence encodes CASSPLIGGYGAYEQYF. Filled out from reference TRBV5-6 and TRBJ2-7, the complete variable domain reads DAGVTQSPTHLIKTRGQQVTLRCSPKSGHDTVSWYQQALGQGPQFIFQYYEEEERQRGNFPDRFSGHQFPNYSSELNVNALLLGDSALYLCASSPLIGGYGAYEQYFGPGTRLTVT.